These 5 T cell receptor beta chains share one sample of origin, sequenced in a study of blood T cell repertoires in COVID-19. TCRdb's copy holds only in-frame clones and misses some; the assay was immunoSEQ multiplex PCR. There are about 75,000 clones in the sample; 70% to 80% occur only once, and 5.4% lies in the top ten. Input material: peripheral blood. The receptors derive from a woman older than 75 with active or convalescent COVID-19.

The genes are TRBV19 and TRBJ2-3, with 9 bases fitting TRBD1. The CDR3 loop spans 15 amino acids. The germline gives CDR1 LNHDA, CDR2 SQIVND (reference sequence). The J segment lost 4 bases and the V segment lost 6 bases, leaving 8 bases of the junction unmatched. The CDR3 protein is CASRSGTGYPDTQYF. CDR3 nucleotides: TGTGCCAGTAGGTCCGGGACAGGGTACCCAGATACGCAGTATTTT.

The chain employs TRBV2 and TRBJ2-7; 9 bases fit TRBD1. J lost 1 base, V lost 6 bases, and 4 bases had no gene match. This CDR3 region has 14 residues. The germline V gene encodes CDR1 SNHLY and CDR2 FYNNEI. CDR3 DNA sequence: TGTGCCAGCAGCAGGACAGGGGTATCCTACGAGCAGTACTTC. Protein: CASSRTGVSYEQYF.

This clone was seen only once. This rearrangement joins TRBV4-3 to TRBJ2-5; 11 nucleotides line up with TRBD2. Germline assignment: CDR1 LGHNA and CDR2 YSLEER. The CDR3 runs 17 residues. Trimming at V came to 4 bases and at J to 4 bases, leaving 11 bases not matched to a gene. This chain's CDR3 is CASSPRLAGGSIETQYF. CDR3 sequence (DNA): TGCGCCAGCAGCCCTAGGCTAGCGGGGGGCTCGATAGAGACCCAGTACTTC.

The rearrangement links TRBV19 to TRBJ2-1, with a tentative D call TRBD2 (7 bases). Germline V CDR1 and CDR2: LNHDA, SQIVND (reference sequence). Trimming removed 7 bases at V and 4 bases at J, with 20 bases between. The CDR3 covers 16 residues. The CDR3 reads CASMGGGQRLYNEQFF. The CDR3 DNA sequence: TGTGCCAGTATGGGCGGGGGCCAACGATTGTACAATGAGCAGTTCTTC.

CDR3 sequence: CASSPLTTGYRTEAFF. DNA for the CDR3: TGTGCCAGCTCACCCTTAACGACAGGGTATCGCACTGAAGCTTTCTTT. The chain employs TRBV18 and TRBJ1-1, with TRBD1 matching over 7 bases. Germline V gene lookup returns CDR1 KGHSH and CDR2 LQKENI. CDR3 size: 16 residues. V lost 3 bases, J lost 4 bases, and 11 bases stayed unmatched.